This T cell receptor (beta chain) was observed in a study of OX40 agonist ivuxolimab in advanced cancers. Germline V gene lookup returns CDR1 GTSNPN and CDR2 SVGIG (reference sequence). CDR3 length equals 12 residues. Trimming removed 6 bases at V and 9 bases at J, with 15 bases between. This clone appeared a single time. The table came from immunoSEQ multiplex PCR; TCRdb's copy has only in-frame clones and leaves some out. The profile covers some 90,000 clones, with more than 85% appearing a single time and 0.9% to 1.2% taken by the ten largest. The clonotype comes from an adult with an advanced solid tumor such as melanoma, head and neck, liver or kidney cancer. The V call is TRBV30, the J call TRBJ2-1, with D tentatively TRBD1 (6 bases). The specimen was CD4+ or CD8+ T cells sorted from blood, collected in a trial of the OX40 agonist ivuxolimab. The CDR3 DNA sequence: TGTGCCTGCCTCACAGGGAGCGGTGAGCAGTTCTTC. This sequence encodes CACLTGSGEQFF.